The 10 T cell receptor beta chains presented below share a single source sample, sequenced in a study of radiotherapy plus CTLA-4 blockade in lung cancer. TCRdb's table, derived via immunoSEQ multiplex PCR, lists solely in-frame clones and lacks some. The sample holds tens of thousands of clones, 83% seen once. The sequences come from peripheral blood, collected from a patient treated with radiotherapy plus ipilimumab. The receptors come from a human donor with non-small cell lung cancer who had stable disease on radiotherapy plus ipilimumab.

The chain employs TRBV19 and TRBJ1-3; D is unresolved. Looked up from germline, CDR1 is LNHDA and CDR2 is SQIVND (reference sequence). V shed 6 bases and J shed 0 bases, with 9 bases lying between them. The length of the CDR3 is 14 residues. This chain's CDR3 is CASSQSRSGNTIYF. In nucleotides, the CDR3 is TGTGCCAGTAGCCAGTCCCGCTCTGGAAACACCATATATTTT.

This rearrangement joins TRBV27 to TRBJ2-2; D remains ambiguous. From germline, CDR1 is MNHEY and CDR2 SMNVEV (reference sequence). The CDR3 sequence is 12 residues long. The germline V and J ends were trimmed by 11 bases and 5 bases, with 12 bases remaining between them. Here the CDR3 reads CAVRSRTGELFF. The CDR3 bases are TGTGCCGTAAGAAGTCGGACCGGGGAGCTGTTTTTT.

This clone was detected only once. The genes are TRBV7-9 and TRBJ2-3, with 9 bases matching TRBD2. Germline lookup yields CDR1 SEHNR and CDR2 FQNEAQ (reference sequence). This CDR3 comprises 14 residues. The ends lost 8 bases at V and 0 bases at J; junction bases unmatched: 3. This chain's CDR3 is CASLSGGSTDTQYF. The CDR3, as DNA: TGTGCCAGCCTTAGCGGGGGTAGCACAGATACGCAGTATTTT.

The J gene is TRBJ1-4, the V gene TRBV28; the D gene is possibly TRBD1 (5 bases). The germline CDR1 and CDR2 sequences are MDHEN and SYDVKM. The ends were cut back, 2 bases at V and 13 bases at J, with 11 bases in the middle. The CDR3 is 12 residues long. The CDR3 bases are TGTGCCAGCAGTTTAGGGGGGGTAGGACTGTTTTTT. It codes for CASSLGGVGLFF.

The rearrangement links TRBV19 to TRBJ1-5, with TRBD1 identical over 7 bases. The CDR3 length is 15 residues. CDR1 and CDR2 from the germline V gene are LNHDA and SQIVND (reference sequence). V lost 1 base and J lost 5; bases outside the gene matches: 5. The CDR3 sequence is CASSIGTGGHQPQHF. The CDR3 nucleotides are TGTGCCAGTAGTATAGGGACAGGTGGTCATCAGCCCCAGCATTTT.

The rearrangement joins TRBV30 to TRBJ1-1, with D unclear. Trimming left V 0 bases short and J 1 base short, with 12 bases between. Per germline, CDR1 GTSNPN and CDR2 SVGIG (reference sequence). CDR3 length: 15 amino acids. Here the CDR3 reads CAWSVVWDTNTEAFF. The CDR3 DNA is TGTGCCTGGAGTGTAGTCTGGGATACGAACACTGAAGCTTTCTTT.

This rearrangement joins TRBV6-1 to TRBJ1-6, with D possibly TRBD1 on 5 matching bases. CDR3 length: 14 residues. Germline CDR1 MNHNS, CDR2 SASEGT. Trimming removed 4 bases from V and 6 bases from J, with 10 bases in between. The chain's CDR3 is CASSADRINSPLHF. The CDR3 DNA reads as TGTGCCAGCAGTGCCGACAGAATTAATTCACCCCTCCACTTT.

The chain combines TRBV5-1 with TRBJ2-5, with TRBD2 matching over 8 bases. Germline V gene data show CDR1 as SGHRS and CDR2 as YFSETQ. Losses at the gene ends were 6 bases for V and 5 bases for J; bases not matched to a gene: 15. The CDR3 covers 16 residues. CDR3 region: CASKPIVRGGRETQYF. The CDR3 DNA reads as TGCGCCAGCAAACCAATTGTCCGGGGGGGCCGGGAGACCCAGTACTTC.

This chain uses TRBV7-6 with TRBJ2-1; 8 bases align to TRBD2. V lost 4 bases and J lost 7; bases outside the gene matches: 12. The CDR3 is made up of 16 amino acids. The germline CDR1 and CDR2 sequences are SGHVS and FNYEAQ. This CDR3 is CASSSRAGTSKNEQFF. The CDR3 DNA sequence: TGTGCCAGCAGCTCCCGGGCCGGGACTAGTAAGAATGAGCAGTTCTTC.

V gene TRBV28 combines with J gene TRBJ1-2; possibly TRBD1 for D (5 bases). Trimming cost V 6 bases and J 7 bases, with 15 bases left between them. Germline assignment: CDR1 MDHEN and CDR2 SYDVKM. This CDR3 has 13 amino acids. The CDR3: CASSSPGIRGYTF. CDR3 DNA sequence: TGTGCCAGCAGCTCCCCAGGGATCCGTGGCTACACCTTC.